This T cell receptor (beta chain) was recorded in a study of blood T cell repertoires in COVID-19. Study as a whole: Samples taken during acute and convalescent COVID-19 were collected in the United States, Italy and Spain.

V shed 0 bases and J shed 5 bases, with 9 bases lying between them. The CDR3 consists of 15 residues. CDR1 is SGHRS and CDR2 is YFSETQ in the germline V gene. Libraries were prepared by immunoSEQ multiplex PCR; TCRdb keeps only in-frame clonotypes and omits some of them. Among about 55,000 clones listed, 70% to 75% were seen once. This clone was observed a handful of times. J is TRBJ1-6 and V is TRBV5-1; D ambiguous. This receptor was taken from a woman in her 70s with acute or convalescent COVID-19. What was sequenced was peripheral blood. CDR3: CASSLDGHDNSPLHF. The CDR3 nucleotides read TGCGCCAGCAGCTTGGATGGGCATGATAATTCACCCCTCCACTTT.